The clone carrying this T cell receptor (beta chain) was recorded at least ten times. The data originate from a study of HIV-infected children after antiretroviral therapy interruption. A 3' RACE protocol on RNA, with unique molecular identifiers, produced the TCR library. TCRdb re-called the 3' RACE reads through MiXCR, storing one row per CDR3 protein. In the table there are around 40,000 distinct CDR3 sequences, under 8% of which are singletons. The CDR3 is made up of 13 amino acids. CDR1 MDHEN and CDR2 SYDVKM come from the germline V gene. The V end lost 3 bases, the J end lost 5 bases, and 8 bases lay between the germline ends. Treatment reported: PENTA 11 planned treatment interruption arm or continuous ART arm.

This receptor was taken from a pool of human donors with HIV. The rearrangement uses TRBV28 and TRBJ1-5; D unresolved. The source material was CD45RA+ CD4+ T cells from PBMCs, pooled from several time points, sampled from a donor given antiretroviral therapy, either interrupted or continuous. Subset denoted: naive CD4+ CD45RA+ CD45RO- T cells. The chain's CDR3 is CASSLGRHQPQHF. Written as DNA, the CDR3 is TGTGCCAGCAGTTTGGGCAGGCATCAGCCCCAGCATTTT.